This TCR beta chain is drawn from a study of T cell responses to AZD1222 COVID-19 vaccine. Only in-frame clones appear in the TCRdb table, and some are missing; sequencing was by immunoSEQ multiplex PCR. Counted here are around 140,000 clones, more than 85% occurring once; the ten biggest clones make up approximately 4%. The CDR3 extends over 11 amino acids. Germline V gene data show CDR1 as MNHNY and CDR2 as SVGAGI (reference sequence). Trimming left V 5 bases short and J 9 bases short, with 10 bases between. This TCR was recovered from an adult who received the AZD1222 COVID-19 vaccine. The chain has TRBV6-6 and TRBJ1-1, with D perhaps matching TRBD1 (6 bases). Sample: peripheral blood, taken 28 days after the second AZD1222 dose. The CDR3 sequence is CASSLGTKAFF. The DNA for the CDR3 is TGTGCCAGCAGTCTCGGGACAAAAGCTTTCTTT.